The next 30 T cell receptor beta chains were all read from a single sample in a study of T cell responses to AZD1222 COVID-19 vaccine. Data came from immunoSEQ multiplex PCR; TCRdb stores just in-frame clones and leaves some out. This sample has 100,000 to 150,000 clones, with more than 80% found just once. The material was peripheral blood, obtained 28 days after the second AZD1222 dose. The receptor source for this set is an adult who received the AZD1222 COVID-19 vaccine.

The rearrangement links TRBV7-2 to TRBJ1-1, with unresolved D. Deletions cut 0 bases from V and 8 bases from J, with 10 bases between. The CDR3 runs to 13 residues. Germline V lookup: CDR1 SGHTA, CDR2 FQGNSA. The CDR3 spells CASSLAGASEAFF. CDR3 coding DNA: TGTGCCAGCAGCTTAGCGGGCGCTTCCGAAGCTTTCTTT.

The CDR3, as DNA: TGTGCCAGCAGCCGCCGTAGGAGCAATCAGCCCCAGCATTTT. Translated: CASSRRRSNQPQHF. The J gene is TRBJ1-5, the V gene TRBV5-6, with no clear D. V dropped 4 bases and J dropped 1 base, with 9 bases sitting between them. The germline V gene encodes CDR1 SGHDT and CDR2 YYEEEE. The CDR3 is made up of 14 amino acids.

The chain carries TRBV4-1 and TRBJ2-7; 8 bases are shared with TRBD1. Trimming at V came to 4 bases and at J to 1 base, leaving 6 bases not matched to a gene. The CDR3 length is 15 residues. Germline CDR1 MGHRA, CDR2 YSYEKL. CDR3 bases: TGCGCCAGCAGCCGGGGGACAGGAGATTCCTACGAGCAGTACTTC. This translates into CASSRGTGDSYEQYF.

The V and J genes are TRBV30 and TRBJ1-5; TRBD1 aligns across 10 bases. The CDR3 has 13 residues. Germline V gene data show CDR1 as GTSNPN and CDR2 as SVGIG (reference sequence). Trimming cost V 5 bases and J 3 bases; bases outside gene matches: 1. The CDR3 region has the DNA TGTGCCTGGGGACAGGGGGACAATCAGCCCCAGCATTTT. Translation: CAWGQGDNQPQHF.

This chain links TRBV6-5 with TRBJ1-6; D may be TRBD1 (5 bases). Germline lookup yields CDR1 MNHEY and CDR2 SVGAGI. The CDR3 runs to 15 residues. V lost 5 bases and J lost 11, with 19 bases in between. CDR3 in DNA: TGTGCCAGCAGTCAGCCCTCGGGCCGAGGGGCACCCCTCCACTTT. This encodes CASSQPSGRGAPLHF.

This chain connects TRBV5-1 to TRBJ2-5; D is undetermined. The CDR3 covers 15 residues. Trimming removed 0 bases from V and 3 bases from J, with 12 bases in between. In germline, CDR1 is SGHRS, CDR2 YFSETQ. The CDR3 region is CASSLDGPIEETQYF. The CDR3 DNA reads as TGCGCCAGCAGCTTGGACGGACCGATCGAAGAGACCCAGTACTTC.

V gene TRBV23-1 combines with J gene TRBJ1-5; TRBD1 agrees at 8 bases. TRBV23-1 is filed as an ORF, its function uncertain. CDR3 size: 17 residues. Trimming at V came to 3 bases and at J to 6 bases, leaving 13 bases not matched to a gene. The CDR3 coding sequence is TGCGCCAGCAGTCAGGGACCGACAGGGGAGGACGGTCAGCCCCAGCATTTT. Translation: CASSQGPTGEDGQPQHF.

V usage is TRBV5-8 and J usage is TRBJ1-1; D gene ambiguous. The V and J ends lost 2 bases and 1 base respectively, with 12 bases between them. The CDR3 is 15 residues long. CDR1 SGHTS and CDR2 YDEGEE come from the germline V gene. In DNA form, the CDR3 reads TGTGCCAGCAGCTTAGGCGCATCCTGGAACACTGAAGCTTTCTTT. As protein: CASSLGASWNTEAFF.

V and J are TRBV27 and TRBJ2-1; 15 bases fit TRBD2. Germline V lookup: CDR1 MNHEY, CDR2 SMNVEV (reference sequence). This CDR3 has 16 residues. Trimming at V came to 6 bases and at J to 0 bases, leaving 0 bases not matched to a gene. The CDR3 bases are TGTGCCAGCAGGGGACTAGCGGGGGGCTCCTACAATGAGCAGTTCTTC. Translation: CASRGLAGGSYNEQFF.

This chain links TRBV6-5 with TRBJ2-7, with D perhaps matching TRBD2 (5 bases). The CDR3 sequence is 13 residues long. Germline V lookup: CDR1 MNHEY, CDR2 SVGAGI. Trimming removed 8 bases at V and 5 bases at J, with 16 bases between. The CDR3, as DNA: TGTGCCAGCGGAGGTGGAGGTGCTAACGAGCAGTACTTC. It translates to CASGGGGANEQYF.

CDR3 protein: CASSLAHRGNTEAFF. In DNA, the CDR3 is TGTGCCAGCAGCTTGGCACACCGGGGGAACACTGAAGCTTTCTTT. V usage is TRBV5-6 and J usage is TRBJ1-1; D gene uncertain. The CDR3 loop spans 15 amino acids. Germline lookup yields CDR1 SGHDT and CDR2 YYEEEE. Trimming removed 0 bases from V and 1 base from J, with 10 bases in between. Filled out from reference TRBV5-6 and TRBJ1-1, the complete variable domain reads DAGVTQSPTHLIKTRGQQVTLRCSPKSGHDTVSWYQQALGQGPQFIFQYYEEEERQRGNFPDRFSGHQFPNYSSELNVNALLLGDSALYLCASSLAHRGNTEAFFGQGTRLTVV.

This clone was counted once. The chain joins TRBV15 to TRBJ1-4; no firm D call. The CDR3 contains 15 residues. The V end lost 0 bases, the J end lost 8 bases, and 13 bases lay between the germline ends. Germline V gives CDR1 LNHNV, CDR2 YYDKDF (reference sequence). The chain's CDR3 is CATSRDRRALEKLFF. Written as DNA, the CDR3 is TGTGCCACCAGCAGAGATCGGAGGGCCCTAGAAAAACTGTTTTTT.

In its sample, this clone was seen a few times. This chain joins TRBV14 and TRBJ1-2; TRBD1 is a possible D gene (6 bases). Trimming shortened V by 4 bases and J by 8 bases, and 11 bases separated the two germline ends. CDR3 size: 12 residues. The germline gives CDR1 SGHDN, CDR2 FVKESK. The CDR3 DNA reads TGTGCCAGCAGCCTAGGACAGACGGGCTACACCTTC. The encoded protein is CASSLGQTGYTF. The full variable domain, completed using reference TRBV14 and TRBJ1-2, is EAGVTQFPSHSVIEKGQTVTLRCDPISGHDNLYWYRRVMGKEIKFLLHFVKESKQDESGMPNNRFLAERTGGTYSTLKVQPAELEDSGVYFCASSLGQTGYTFGSGTRLTVV.

This chain uses TRBV18 with TRBJ2-2, with D maybe TRBD1 (6 bases). The V end lost 1 base, the J end lost 5 bases, and 14 bases lay between the germline ends. Germline CDR1 and CDR2: KGHSH and LQKENI. The CDR3 sequence is 16 residues long. CDR3 protein: CASSPRSGAGTGELFF. DNA for the CDR3: TGTGCCAGCTCACCACGATCAGGGGCAGGAACCGGGGAGCTGTTTTTT.

V usage is TRBV4-3 and J usage is TRBJ1-4, with D maybe TRBD1 (5 bases). Germline V gene sequence: CDR1 LGHNA, CDR2 YSLEER. V dropped 0 bases and J dropped 2 bases, with 10 bases sitting between them. The CDR3 runs 16 residues. The CDR3 DNA sequence: TGCGCCAGCAGCCAAGAGTTTGCAGGGACTAATGAAAAACTGTTTTTT. Amino acid sequence: CASSQEFAGTNEKLFF.

The genes are TRBV27 and TRBJ1-1; 7 bases line up with TRBD1. Germline V gene data show CDR1 as MNHEY and CDR2 as SMNVEV (reference sequence). V trimming: 2 bases; J trimming: 1 base; junction bases outside the gene matches: 7. The CDR3 covers 16 residues. CDR3 nucleotides: TGTGCCAGCAGTTTAAGGGGAGGACAGGCGAACACTGAAGCTTTCTTT. Translating gives CASSLRGGQANTEAFF.

This chain connects TRBV7-3 to TRBJ2-5; no reliable D call. Germline values: CDR1 SGHTA, CDR2 FQGTGA. Trimming removed 2 bases from V and 5 bases from J, with 9 bases in between. The CDR3 is 13 residues long. The CDR3 DNA reads as TGTGCCAGCAGCTTAGGTTCTAAGGAGACCCAGTACTTC. Its protein is CASSLGSKETQYF.

The chain uses TRBV11-2 and TRBJ1-2; D might be TRBD1 (6 bases). Germline CDR1 SGHAT, CDR2 FQNNGV. CDR3 length equals 14 residues. V lost 2 bases to trimming and J lost 2 bases, with 9 bases between them. Here the CDR3 reads CASSLSDSNYGYTF. The CDR3 region has the DNA TGTGCCAGCAGCTTATCGGACAGCAACTATGGCTACACCTTC.

This chain uses TRBV7-3 with TRBJ2-7; the D call may be TRBD1 or TRBD2 (5 bases each). V was pared by 2 bases and J by 5 bases, with 13 bases between. CDR1 is SGHTA and CDR2 is FQGTGA in the germline V gene. This CDR3 is 14 amino acids long. The CDR3 spells CASSLGGSWNEQYF. CDR3 bases: TGTGCCAGCAGCTTAGGGGGAAGTTGGAACGAGCAGTACTTC.

V and J are TRBV5-5 and TRBJ1-4; a possible D gene is TRBD1 (6 bases). This CDR3 has 13 amino acids. The germline V gene encodes CDR1 SGHKS and CDR2 YYEKEE (reference sequence). The V end lost 3 bases, the J end lost 8 bases, and 11 bases lay between the germline ends. The CDR3 here is CASSSFGQEKLFF. The CDR3 nucleotides read TGTGCCAGCAGCTCCTTCGGACAGGAAAAACTGTTTTTT.

This clone was counted a few times. J is TRBJ1-2 and V is TRBV5-6; D might be TRBD1 (6 bases). CDR3 length equals 14 residues. V dropped 0 bases and J dropped 4 bases, with 10 bases sitting between them. Germline values: CDR1 SGHDT, CDR2 YYEEEE. The CDR3, as DNA: TGTGCCAGCAGCTTGGAGGGGGGCGCCTATGGCTACACCTTC. This gives the protein CASSLEGGAYGYTF.

In this sample, this clone turned up once. V gene TRBV7-2 combines with J gene TRBJ2-1; D could derive from TRBD1 or TRBD2 (7 bases each). Trimming cost V 5 bases and J 13 bases, with 15 bases left between them. This CDR3 is 12 amino acids long. The germline gives CDR1 SGHTA, CDR2 FQGNSA. The CDR3 sequence is CASSAGGAFQFF. The DNA for the CDR3 is TGTGCCAGCAGCGCAGGGGGGGCTTTCCAGTTCTTC.

The chain has TRBV25-1 and TRBJ1-6; no clear D. Trimming removed 3 bases at V and 5 bases at J, with 8 bases between. This CDR3 spans 14 amino acids. Germline-derived CDR1 and CDR2 are MGHDK and SYGVNS. CDR3 sequence: CASSEGGNNSPLHF. As DNA, the CDR3 is TGTGCCAGCAGTGAGGGAGGAAATAATTCACCCCTCCACTTT.

This chain connects TRBV6-5 to TRBJ1-6; tentative D call: TRBD1 (6 bases). This CDR3 spans 15 amino acids. In germline, CDR1 is MNHEY, CDR2 SVGAGI. Trimming removed 7 bases from V and 4 bases from J, with 14 bases in between. The CDR3 loop is CASTEGGRYNSPLHF. For the CDR3, the DNA is TGTGCCAGCACCGAAGGGGGGAGATATAATTCACCCCTCCACTTT.

The rearrangement links TRBV28 to TRBJ1-2; D not resolved. The CDR3 extends over 12 amino acids. Deletions cut 2 bases from V and 3 bases from J, with 4 bases between. In germline, CDR1 is MDHEN, CDR2 SYDVKM. The CDR3 loop reads CASSLKDYGYTF. The CDR3 DNA follows: TGTGCCAGCAGTTTAAAAGACTATGGCTACACCTTC.

The chain links TRBV30 to TRBJ1-6; no firm D call. This CDR3 has 11 amino acids. Trimming took off 0 bases at V and 8 bases at J, with 2 bases between the two ends. The V gene's germline CDR1 is GTSNPN and CDR2 SVGIG (reference sequence). In nucleotides, the CDR3 is TGTGCCTGGAGTGTAGATTCACCCCTCCACTTT. This translates into CAWSVDSPLHF.

This clone was detected once. The chain links TRBV6-5 to TRBJ1-1; D remains unclear. From germline, CDR1 is MNHEY and CDR2 SVGAGI. With 0 bases removed from V and 3 bases from J, the gap between germline ends came to 11 bases. CDR3 length: 15 residues. CDR3 region: CASSYSTPGDTEAFF. CDR3 in DNA: TGTGCCAGCAGTTACTCGACCCCTGGGGACACTGAAGCTTTCTTT.

V and J are TRBV7-2 and TRBJ2-2; TRBD1 matches 8 bases. This CDR3 has 15 residues. With 3 bases clipped from V and 3 bases from J, the junction kept 3 bases outside the gene matches. Germline V gene lookup returns CDR1 SGHTA and CDR2 FQGNSA. CDR3 bases: TGTGCCAGCAGCTTGGACAGGGTAGACACCGGGGAGCTGTTTTTT. This translates into CASSLDRVDTGELFF.

J is TRBJ2-7 and V is TRBV28; 9 nucleotides match TRBD1. After removal of 6 bases from V and 2 bases from J, the junction contained 2 bases not matched to a gene. Germline V gene lookup returns CDR1 MDHEN and CDR2 SYDVKM. The CDR3 loop spans 13 amino acids. Here the CDR3 reads CASRGTGPYEQYF. In nucleotides, the CDR3 is TGTGCCAGCAGGGGGACAGGGCCCTACGAGCAGTACTTC.

This chain links TRBV6-4 with TRBJ2-3; D is tentatively TRBD1 or TRBD2 (5 bases each). Looked up from germline, CDR1 is MRHNA and CDR2 is SNTAGT. V was clipped by 6 bases and J by 0 bases, with 10 bases between them. CDR3 length: 14 residues. The CDR3 loop is CASSPGRSTDTQYF. As DNA, the CDR3 is TGTGCCAGCAGCCCGGGACGCAGCACAGATACGCAGTATTTT.